The TCR beta chain under discussion was sequenced for a study of human T cells and chemical hapten exposure. Per the germline V gene, CDR1 is KGHSH and CDR2 is LQKENI. This CDR3 contains 14 residues. Trimming stripped 3 bases from V and 8 bases from J, with 11 bases between. TCRdb itself ran the RACE reads through MiXCR, one entry per CDR3 protein. The table records some 340,000 distinct CDR3 sequences, around 6.9% of them present only once. This clonotype showed up many times. Time point denoted: patch test 1, 2 weeks after DPC sensitization. Specified treatment: therapeutic diphenylcyclopropenone sensitization with weekly scalp DPC.

The sample in question was whole blood, obtained in connection with sensitization to the hapten diphenylcyclopropenone (DPC). This rearrangement joins TRBV18 to TRBJ1-6; D remains ambiguous. The receptor was isolated from a woman younger than 35 with alopecia areata. Some clones in this sample may be carry-over from other donors' samples. CDR3 amino acids: CASSPVGMDSPLHF. CDR3 coding DNA: TGTGCCAGCTCACCGGTGGGGATGGATTCACCCCTCCACTTT.